A single sample gave rise to the 27 T cell receptor beta chains below, sequenced in a study of breast tumors, draining lymph nodes, adjacent tissues. Breast cancer patients provided tissue from their axillary draining lymph nodes. Each CDR3 protein gets one entry after TCRdb re-called the multiplex PCR reads with MiXCR. The table records 200,000 or so distinct CDR3 sequences, 30% to 40% of them present only once. The specimen was axillary lymph node tissue. Receptor source: a female donor with breast cancer. Some clones in this sample may be carry-over from other donors' samples.

This clonotype was recorded many times. The chain combines TRBV7-2 with TRBJ1-5; D call uncertain. CDR1 SGHTA and CDR2 FQGNSA come from the germline V gene. V was clipped by 0 bases and J by 4 bases, with 13 bases between them. This CDR3 comprises 16 residues. The CDR3 protein is CASSLASWPTNQPQHF. The DNA of the CDR3 is TGTGCCAGCAGCTTAGCGTCGTGGCCGACTAATCAGCCCCAGCATTTT. Full variable domain (remainder filled in from reference TRBV7-2 and TRBJ1-5): GAGVSQSPSNKVTEKGKDVELRCDPISGHTALYWYRQSLGQGLEFLIYFQGNSAPDKSGLPSDRFSAERTGGSVSTLTIQRTQQEDSAVYLCASSLASWPTNQPQHFGDGTRLSIL.

As to this clonotype: This may stem from a read error, because a much larger clone lies one nucleotide away. V is TRBV5-4 and J is TRBJ2-3, with unresolved D. The CDR3 extends over 14 amino acids. Trimming stripped 1 base from V and 2 bases from J, with 8 bases between. Germline V CDR1 and CDR2: SGHNT, YYREEE (reference sequence). The chain's CDR3 is CASSLPMPTDTQYF. CDR3 DNA: TGTGCCAGCAGCTTGCCCATGCCCACAGATACGCAGTATTTT.

There are many counts of this clonotype. The chain links TRBV7-9 to TRBJ1-2, with 9 bases fitting TRBD1. The CDR3 sequence is 16 residues long. Looked up from germline, CDR1 is SEHNR and CDR2 is FQNEAQ (reference sequence). The V segment lost 5 bases and the J segment 0 bases; nucleotides outside the gene matches: 7. The CDR3 region is CASSPWGQGANYGYTF. Written as DNA, the CDR3 is TGTGCCAGCAGCCCCTGGGGACAGGGAGCTAACTATGGCTACACCTTC.

The chain has TRBV11-2 and TRBJ2-3, with 13 bases matching TRBD2. This CDR3 is 17 amino acids long. Germline V gives CDR1 SGHAT, CDR2 FQNNGV. The J segment lost 4 bases and the V segment lost 4 bases, leaving 8 bases of the junction unmatched. As DNA, the CDR3 is TGTGCCAGCAGCTCGACCCGGACTAGCGGGAGACCAGATACGCAGTATTTT. Translating gives CASSSTRTSGRPDTQYF.

V and J are TRBV20-1 and TRBJ1-3; possibly TRBD1 for D (6 bases). Trimming shortened V by 6 bases and J by 4 bases, and 10 bases separated the two germline ends. The CDR3 totals 12 residues. Germline V gene data show CDR1 as DFQATT and CDR2 as SNEGSKA (reference sequence). The CDR3 region has the DNA TGCAGTGCCACAGGGATCGGAAACACCATATATTTT. This gives the protein CSATGIGNTIYF.

The V gene is TRBV4-2, the J gene TRBJ1-2; perhaps TRBD1 as D (5 bases). V dropped 3 bases and J dropped 1 base, with 12 bases sitting between them. The germline CDR1 and CDR2 sequences are LGHNA and YNFKEQ. The CDR3 loop spans 15 amino acids. CDR3: CASSHGGGGNYGYTF. The CDR3 nucleotides read TGTGCCAGCAGCCATGGGGGGGGGGGTAACTATGGCTACACCTTC.

This clonotype showed up many times. The V gene is TRBV6-1, the J gene TRBJ1-2, with TRBD1 matching over 9 bases. The junction had 4 bases not matched to a gene; V was cut back by 1 base and J by 7 bases. This CDR3 has 14 residues. Germline CDR1 is MNHNS and CDR2 is SASEGT. CDR3 DNA sequence: TGTGCCAGCAGTGAAGGGGGGACAGGGCTTGGCTACACCTTC. Protein product: CASSEGGTGLGYTF.

This clonotype was seen ten or more times. The chain uses TRBV28 and TRBJ2-2; D is uncertain. CDR3 length: 12 amino acids. Trimming took 7 bases from V and 1 from J, leaving 4 bases between them. Germline CDR1 MDHEN, CDR2 SYDVKM. In nucleotides, the CDR3 is TGTGCCAGCATCGGGAACACCGGGGAGCTGTTTTTT. Residues: CASIGNTGELFF.

The V and J genes are TRBV18 and TRBJ1-1; D is ambiguous. The CDR3 extends over 15 amino acids. Germline CDR1 reads KGHSH; CDR2 reads LQKENI. Trimming removed 3 bases from V and 1 base from J, with 12 bases in between. In nucleotides, the CDR3 is TGTGCCAGCTCACCGACCCTGACGGCGAACACTGAAGCTTTCTTT. Its protein is CASSPTLTANTEAFF.

In this sample, this clonotype turned up many times. The chain combines TRBV5-5 with TRBJ1-4; no clear D. Germline-derived CDR1 and CDR2 are SGHKS and YYEKEE (reference sequence). This CDR3 region has 15 residues. Trimming shortened V by 2 bases and J by 4 bases, and 12 bases separated the two germline ends. CDR3 DNA: TGTGCCAGCAGCTTCGGGAATTCGAATAATGAAAAACTGTTTTTT. Translation gives CASSFGNSNNEKLFF.

The chain joins TRBV5-4 to TRBJ2-3, with D maybe TRBD2 (5 bases). The CDR3 has 17 amino acids. The V gene lost 5 bases and the J gene lost 3 bases, with 22 bases spanning the gap. The V gene's germline CDR1 is SGHNT and CDR2 YYREEE (reference sequence). In nucleotides, the CDR3 is TGTGCCAGCAGGCCCCCTGCAGAGGGCAGCTTTACAGATACGCAGTATTTT. Translating it yields CASRPPAEGSFTDTQYF. Variable domain in full (rest from reference TRBV5-4 and TRBJ2-3): ETGVTQSPTHLIKTRGQQVTLRCSSQSGHNTVSWYQQALGQGPQFIFQYYREEENGRGNFPPRFSGLQFPNYSSELNVNALELDDSALYLCASRPPAEGSFTDTQYFGPGTRLTVL.

At least ten counts were recorded for this clonotype. The chain carries TRBV7-9 and TRBJ2-5; D remains ambiguous. V lost 1 base, J lost 0 bases, and 3 bases lay in between. CDR3 size: 13 residues. Germline V gene sequence: CDR1 SEHNR, CDR2 FQNEAQ (reference sequence). CDR3 nucleotide sequence: TGTGCCAGCAGCTTAGTTAACCAAGAGACCCAGTACTTC. Amino acids: CASSLVNQETQYF.

In this sample, this clonotype turned up many times. The chain is built from TRBV20-1 and TRBJ2-5, with 11 bases aligning to TRBD2. Germline V CDR1 and CDR2: DFQATT, SNEGSKA (reference sequence). CDR3 length: 15 residues. The V and J ends lost 7 bases and 0 bases, in that order; junction bases with no gene match: 7. The CDR3 nucleotides read TGCAGTGGGGGGGGACTAGCGGTTTACCAAGAGACCCAGTACTTC. Protein: CSGGGLAVYQETQYF.

This clonotype has a handful of counts. V is TRBV6-1 and J is TRBJ1-2; possible D gene TRBD1, 5 bases. V was pared by 6 bases and J by 4 bases, with 15 bases between. The CDR3 is made up of 14 amino acids. Germline CDR1 and CDR2: MNHNS and SASEGT. CDR3 DNA: TGTGCCAGCAGGGACCCCTGGAGGGGCTATGGCTACACCTTC. Its translation: CASRDPWRGYGYTF.

This clonotype was seen at least ten times. The chain recombines TRBV7-9 with TRBJ2-3; no definite D call. CDR3 length: 14 amino acids. Germline CDR1 reads SEHNR; CDR2 reads FQNEAQ (reference sequence). V lost 5 bases and J lost 6, with 15 bases in between. In nucleotides, the CDR3 is TGTGCCAGCAGCGTTACTGACGGAATCGATACGCAGTATTTT. Translating it yields CASSVTDGIDTQYF.

This clonotype was observed a few times. The junction and the germline gene differ at one end; a read error may be behind it. The chain is built from TRBV25-1 and TRBJ1-6, with 9 bases identical to TRBD1. The CDR3 totals 14 residues. Per the germline V gene, CDR1 is MGHDK and CDR2 is SYGVNS. In DNA form, the CDR3 reads TGTGCCAGCAGGGGGACAGGGAAAAATTCCCCCCTCCACTTT. Its protein is CASRGTGKNSPLHF.

This chain joins TRBV6-5 and TRBJ2-2; 8 bases are shared with TRBD1. The CDR3 sequence is 14 residues long. Germline assignment: CDR1 MNHEY and CDR2 SVGAGI. Unmatched junction bases numbered 6, after V lost 6 bases and J lost 6 bases. The CDR3 spells CASSHRGFAGELFF. The CDR3 DNA is TGTGCCAGCAGCCACAGGGGGTTCGCCGGGGAGCTGTTTTTT.

This rearrangement joins TRBV9 to TRBJ2-3; 14 bases agree with TRBD2. The CDR3 extends over 19 amino acids. CDR1 is SGDLS and CDR2 is YYNGEE in the germline V gene. V lost 4 bases to trimming and J lost 2 bases; unmatched junction nucleotides: 12. In nucleotides, the CDR3 is TGTGCCAGCAGCCCCGGGGGACTAGCGGGAGTGGACCCCACAGATACGCAGTATTTT. Protein: CASSPGGLAGVDPTDTQYF.

V is TRBV20-1 and J is TRBJ1-6; maybe TRBD1 (6 bases). V shed 4 bases and J shed 8 bases, with 15 bases lying between them. The CDR3 is 14 amino acids. In germline, CDR1 is DFQATT, CDR2 SNEGSKA (reference sequence). The CDR3 DNA sequence: TGCAGTGCTAAGACTAGCGGGGGGCATTCACCCCTCCACTTT. The encoded protein is CSAKTSGGHSPLHF.

This clonotype was counted many times. The chain recombines TRBV28 with TRBJ1-3; D uncertain. Germline CDR1 MDHEN, CDR2 SYDVKM. V lost 3 bases and J 2 bases, leaving 11 bases between the germline ends. The length of the CDR3 is 15 residues. The CDR3: CASSLSRLTGNTIYF. The CDR3, as DNA: TGTGCCAGCAGTTTGAGCAGGCTCACTGGAAACACCATATATTTT.

The chain uses TRBV7-8 and TRBJ2-3; no clear D. The CDR3 covers 14 residues. Germline V gene lookup returns CDR1 SGHVS and CDR2 FQNEAQ. Trimming shortened V by 0 bases and J by 11 bases, and 15 bases separated the two germline ends. The CDR3 nucleotides read TGTGCCAGCAGCTTAGCAGGGTCCTACAATGAGCAGTATTTT. Amino acids: CASSLAGSYNEQYF.

The gene calls are TRBV6-6 and TRBJ2-5; 7 bases line up with TRBD2. From germline, CDR1 is MNHNY and CDR2 SVGAGI (reference sequence). V shed 6 bases and J 6 bases; nucleotides not matched to a gene: 16. This CDR3 region has 16 residues. The DNA of the CDR3 is TGTGCCAGCAGCCACCCCGCGGGAGAGGACATGAAGACCCAGTACTTC. This sequence encodes CASSHPAGEDMKTQYF.

This clonotype was counted ten times or more. The chain links TRBV7-2 to TRBJ2-1, with 8 bases identical to TRBD2. Germline V lookup: CDR1 SGHTA, CDR2 FQGNSA. V gave up 5 bases and J gave up 5 bases; unmatched junction bases: 8. This CDR3 region has 15 residues. The DNA of the CDR3 is TGTGCCAGCAGCAAAGGACTAGCAAGCAACAATGAGCAGTTCTTC. It yields the protein CASSKGLASNNEQFF.

Remarks on this clonotype: The junction departs from the called germline gene at one end, perhaps through a read error. The chain employs TRBV29-1 and TRBJ2-7; D is unresolved. The germline gives CDR1 SQVTM, CDR2 ANQGSEA. This CDR3 has 11 residues. This CDR3 reads CSFGQSYEQCF. In DNA, the CDR3 is TGCAGCTTCGGGCAGTCCTACGAGCAGTGCTTC.

This clonotype was detected many times. CDR3 bases: TGTGCCAGCAGTTACTCAGGGCTGGGCGGCTACACCTTC. This gives the protein CASSYSGLGGYTF. The chain combines TRBV6-5 with TRBJ1-2; D gene uncertain. V was pared by 0 bases and J by 8 bases, with 10 bases between. The germline V gene has CDR1 MNHEY and CDR2 SVGAGI. The CDR3 totals 13 residues.

This rearrangement joins TRBV2 to TRBJ1-3; D is unresolved. The germline V and J ends were trimmed by 5 bases and 3 bases, with 11 bases remaining between them. The CDR3 covers 14 residues. Germline CDR1 is SNHLY and CDR2 is FYNNEI. The CDR3 coding sequence is TGTGCCAGCAGTTCCCCCGCCCTTGGAAACACCATATATTTT. Encoded protein: CASSSPALGNTIYF. The full variable domain, in which reference TRBV2 and TRBJ1-3 provide the parts outside the CDR3, is EPEVTQTPSHQVTQMGQEVILRCVPISNHLYFYWYRQILGQKVEFLVSFYNNEISEKSEIFDDQFSVERPDGSNFTLKIRSTKLEDSAMYFCASSSPALGNTIYFGEGSWLTVV.

This clonotype was counted at least ten times. CDR3 in DNA: TGTGCCAGCAGCTTCCGGGTCAACAACTATGGCTACACCTTC. Protein product: CASSFRVNNYGYTF. The V gene is TRBV5-6, the J gene TRBJ1-2; the D is unclear. V was trimmed by 2 bases and J by 2 bases, leaving 10 bases between them. This CDR3 has 14 amino acids. Germline lookup yields CDR1 SGHDT and CDR2 YYEEEE.